This passage covers 20 T cell receptor beta chains from one sample sequenced in a study of beta chain features in type 1 diabetes. Study results and caveats: TCRB CDR3 length was moderately but significantly reduced in all four CD4+ subsets of Type 1 diabetes patients.

For these receptors, no antigen is known. The whole isolated RNA underwent reverse transcription, so sequencing captured expressed TCRB transcripts. Generated by immunoSEQ multiplex PCR, the TCRdb table keeps only in-frame clones and is missing some. The profile shows under 300,000 clones, over 11% of them singletons. The sample comprised naive CD4+ T cells from blood. These receptors all come from a man aged 25 to 45 with type 1 diabetes.

CDR3 in amino acids: CASSQASSYEQYF. In DNA, the CDR3 is TGCGCCAGCAGCCAAGCCTCTTCCTACGAGCAGTACTTC. The J gene is TRBJ2-7, the V gene TRBV4-1; D unresolved. The CDR3 loop spans 13 amino acids. V dropped 1 base and J dropped 1 base, with 5 bases sitting between them. Looked up from germline, CDR1 is MGHRA and CDR2 is YSYEKL.

The V call is TRBV19, the J call TRBJ2-2; TRBD1 might be the D (6 bases). The CDR3 contains 15 residues. CDR1 is LNHDA and CDR2 is SQIVND in the germline V gene (reference sequence). Trimming stripped 8 bases from V and 6 bases from J, with 19 bases between. The CDR3 DNA reads as TGTGCCAGTTTCCCTTATACAGGGACCCCCGGGGAGCTGTTTTTT. Translating gives CASFPYTGTPGELFF.

The rearrangement links TRBV11-2 to TRBJ2-7; D is ambiguous. Trimming pared 2 bases from V and 2 bases from J, leaving 7 bases between. This CDR3 spans 13 amino acids. CDR1 is SGHAT and CDR2 is FQNNGV in the germline V gene. The CDR3 spells CASSLRQPYEQYF. Written as DNA, the CDR3 is TGTGCCAGCAGCTTAAGACAACCCTACGAGCAGTACTTC.

This clone appeared a few times. V and J are TRBV5-4 and TRBJ1-2; 9 bases are shared with TRBD1. The length of the CDR3 is 17 residues. J gave up 7 bases and V 0 bases, and 13 bases lay outside the gene matches. From germline, CDR1 is SGHNT and CDR2 YYREEE (reference sequence). CDR3 region: CASSLALGQGDYGGYTF. The CDR3 region has the DNA TGTGCCAGCAGCTTGGCCTTGGGACAGGGAGACTATGGTGGCTACACCTTC.

This clone has a handful of counts. The genes are TRBV27 and TRBJ1-1, with D perhaps matching TRBD1 (5 bases). The CDR3 consists of 13 residues. The V gene's germline CDR1 is MNHEY and CDR2 SMNVEV (reference sequence). Trimming stripped 3 bases from V and 3 bases from J, with 8 bases between. The CDR3 spells CASSFQGDTEAFF. CDR3 nucleotides: TGTGCCAGCAGTTTCCAGGGTGACACTGAAGCTTTCTTT.

This clone occurred a few times. J is TRBJ2-5 and V is TRBV4-2; 10 bases line up with TRBD2. The CDR3 runs to 15 residues. The germline V gene encodes CDR1 LGHNA and CDR2 YNFKEQ. J lost 4 bases, V lost 2 bases, and 4 bases had no gene match. This CDR3 reads CASSQLAGGGETQYF. The DNA of the CDR3 is TGTGCCAGCAGCCAATTAGCGGGGGGAGGAGAGACCCAGTACTTC.

This clone was found a few times. The chain couples TRBV7-9 to TRBJ1-6; 8 bases map to TRBD1. J gave up 5 bases and V 5 bases, and 5 bases lay outside the gene matches. CDR3 length equals 15 residues. The germline gives CDR1 SEHNR, CDR2 FQNEAQ (reference sequence). The CDR3 reads CASSPPGQDNSPLHF. The CDR3, as DNA: TGTGCCAGCAGCCCACCGGGACAGGATAATTCACCCCTCCACTTT. The complete variable domain, with remaining parts taken from reference TRBV7-9 and TRBJ1-6, reads DTGVSQNPRHKITKRGQNVTFRCDPISEHNRLYWYRQTLGQGPEFLTYFQNEAQLEKSRLLSDRFSAERPKGSFSTLEIQRTEQGDSAMYLCASSPPGQDNSPLHFGNGTRLTVT.

In its sample, this clone was seen a few times. V and J are TRBV5-1 and TRBJ2-5; 11 bases are a match to TRBD2. With V trimmed by 4 bases and J by 3 bases, 5 bases remained unmatched. Per germline, CDR1 SGHRS and CDR2 YFSETQ. The CDR3 sequence is 15 residues long. Written as DNA, the CDR3 is TGCGCCAGCAGCCCAACGACTAGCGGGGAAGAGACCCAGTACTTC. It specifies CASSPTTSGEETQYF.

The table lists this clone with a few counts. The sample contains more than one DNA sequence encoding this CDR3. Here the CDR3 reads CASSSGLAGGQETQYF. The CDR3 region has the DNA TGTGCCAGCAGCTCGGGACTAGCGGGGGGTCAGGAGACCCAGTACTTC. The rearrangement links TRBV11-2 to TRBJ2-5; 15 positions agree with TRBD2. V lost 4 bases and J lost 5; bases outside the gene matches: 5. Germline CDR1 and CDR2: SGHAT and FQNNGV. This CDR3 contains 16 residues.

The table lists this clone with a few counts. The chain has TRBV9 and TRBJ2-2; 11 nucleotides line up with TRBD2. With V trimmed by 0 bases and J by 6 bases, 7 bases remained unmatched. Germline lookup yields CDR1 SGDLS and CDR2 YYNGEE. The length of the CDR3 is 17 residues. The CDR3 DNA sequence: TGTGCCAGCAGCGTAGGACTAGCGGGACCCAAGTCCGGGGAGCTGTTTTTT. This gives the protein CASSVGLAGPKSGELFF.

This clone was seen a handful of times. This sequence joins TRBV4-2 and TRBJ2-1; 9 nucleotides agree with TRBD2. Germline V gives CDR1 LGHNA, CDR2 YNFKEQ. V trimming: 1 base; J trimming: 5 bases; junction bases outside the gene matches: 9. The CDR3 covers 17 residues. CDR3 sequence (DNA): TGTGCCAGCAGCCAAGCCGGTGGCGGGGGGGTACACAATGAGCAGTTCTTC. It encodes CASSQAGGGGVHNEQFF.

The chain uses TRBV19 and TRBJ2-7, with TRBD1 matching 8 bases. Trimming took 1 base from V and 6 from J; bases not matched to a gene: 14. This CDR3 contains 17 residues. Germline CDR1 reads LNHDA; CDR2 reads SQIVND (reference sequence). The CDR3 nucleotides read TGTGCCAGTAGTATAGCCCCGGCAAGGACAGGGAGTTTCGAGCAGTACTTC. Protein sequence: CASSIAPARTGSFEQYF.

The rearrangement uses TRBV7-2 and TRBJ2-7, with 12 bases aligning to TRBD2. The CDR3 is 15 residues long. V lost 6 bases to trimming and J lost 6 bases; unmatched junction nucleotides: 9. The germline V gene encodes CDR1 SGHTA and CDR2 FQGNSA. The CDR3 region has the DNA TGTGCCAGCAGTCTAGCGGGAGGGCCTTACGGCGAGCAGTACTTC. The encoded protein is CASSLAGGPYGEQYF.

The genes are TRBV19 and TRBJ1-5; tentative D call: TRBD1 (6 bases). Per germline, CDR1 LNHDA and CDR2 SQIVND (reference sequence). The length of the CDR3 is 13 residues. V gave up 6 bases and J gave up 2 bases, with 8 bases separating them. CDR3 bases: TGTGCCAGTAGGGACAGTCGCAATCAGCCCCAGCATTTT. Residues: CASRDSRNQPQHF. The full variable domain, completed using reference TRBV19 and TRBJ1-5, is DGGITQSPKYLFRKEGQNVTLSCEQNLNHDAMYWYRQDPGQGLRLIYYSQIVNDFQKGDIAEGYSVSREKKESFPLTVTSAQKNPTAFYLCASRDSRNQPQHFGDGTRLSIL.

CDR3 sequence (DNA): TGTGCCAGCAGCCCTTATAGCAATCAGCCCCAGCATTTT. Its protein is CASSPYSNQPQHF. The chain links TRBV7-8 to TRBJ1-5; no clear D. The ends were cut back, 5 bases at V and 0 bases at J, with 5 bases in the middle. The germline V gene has CDR1 SGHVS and CDR2 FQNEAQ. The CDR3 loop spans 13 amino acids.

The V gene is TRBV7-9, the J gene TRBJ2-5; D is perhaps TRBD2 (5 bases). Trimming shortened V by 5 bases and J by 4 bases, and 11 bases separated the two germline ends. Germline V CDR1 and CDR2: SEHNR, FQNEAQ (reference sequence). This CDR3 is built from 13 residues. CDR3 coding DNA: TGTGCCAGCAGCCTTCTAGAGGGAGAGACCCAGTACTTC. Translation gives CASSLLEGETQYF. Looking up the rest from reference TRBV7-9 and TRBJ2-5 gives the full variable domain: DTGVSQNPRHKITKRGQNVTFRCDPISEHNRLYWYRQTLGQGPEFLTYFQNEAQLEKSRLLSDRFSAERPKGSFSTLEIQRTEQGDSAMYLCASSLLEGETQYFGPGTRLLVL.

J is TRBJ2-7 and V is TRBV25-1; D gene unclear. This CDR3 region has 13 residues. Trimming stripped 3 bases from V and 4 bases from J, with 10 bases between. Germline CDR1 reads MGHDK; CDR2 reads SYGVNS. CDR3: CASSDRWKYEQYF. Here the CDR3 DNA reads TGTGCCAGCAGTGACAGGTGGAAATACGAGCAGTACTTC.

The chain joins TRBV5-1 to TRBJ2-3; 7 positions agree with TRBD2. Germline-derived CDR1 and CDR2 are SGHRS and YFSETQ. With 4 bases clipped from V and 0 bases from J, the junction kept 5 bases outside the gene matches. The CDR3 length is 15 residues. The CDR3 region has the DNA TGCGCCAGCAGCGAGACTAGCCTCAGCACAGATACGCAGTATTTT. Translation: CASSETSLSTDTQYF.

This chain connects TRBV2 to TRBJ2-1; TRBD2 aligns across 9 bases. V shed 3 bases and J 2 bases; nucleotides not matched to a gene: 11. The CDR3 is made up of 18 amino acids. Germline V gene sequence: CDR1 SNHLY, CDR2 FYNNEI. This CDR3 reads CASSDTLLREGPYNEQFF. The CDR3 DNA reads as TGTGCCAGCAGTGACACGTTATTGCGGGAGGGCCCCTACAATGAGCAGTTCTTC.

The J gene is TRBJ2-2, the V gene TRBV9; 8 positions match TRBD2. Trimming removed 3 bases from V and 3 bases from J; junction bases left unmatched: 10. The CDR3 is made up of 17 amino acids. The germline V gene has CDR1 SGDLS and CDR2 YYNGEE. CDR3 region: CASSAREGDRDTGELFF. For the CDR3, the DNA is TGTGCCAGCAGCGCACGGGAGGGGGATCGGGACACCGGGGAGCTGTTTTTT.